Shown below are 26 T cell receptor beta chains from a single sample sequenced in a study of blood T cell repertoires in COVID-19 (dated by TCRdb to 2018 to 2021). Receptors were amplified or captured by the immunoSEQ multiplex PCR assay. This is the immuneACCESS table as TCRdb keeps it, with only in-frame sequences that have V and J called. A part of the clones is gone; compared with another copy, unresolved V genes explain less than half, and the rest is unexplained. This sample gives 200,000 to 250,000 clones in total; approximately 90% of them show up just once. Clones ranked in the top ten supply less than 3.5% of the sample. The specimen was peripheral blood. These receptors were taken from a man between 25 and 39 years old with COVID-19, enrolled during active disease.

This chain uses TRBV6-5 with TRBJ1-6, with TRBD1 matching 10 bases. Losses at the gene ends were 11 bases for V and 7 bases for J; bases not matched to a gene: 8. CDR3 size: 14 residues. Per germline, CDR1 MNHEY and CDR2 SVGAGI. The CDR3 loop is CAGKAGQGNSPLHF. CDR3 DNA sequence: TGTGCCGGAAAAGCGGGACAGGGGAATTCACCCCTCCACTTT.

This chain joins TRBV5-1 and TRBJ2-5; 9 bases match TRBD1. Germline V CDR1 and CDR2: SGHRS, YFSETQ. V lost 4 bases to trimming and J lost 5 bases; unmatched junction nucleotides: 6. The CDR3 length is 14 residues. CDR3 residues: CASSTGGPGETQYF. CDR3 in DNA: TGCGCCAGCAGCACAGGGGGCCCGGGTGAGACCCAGTACTTC.

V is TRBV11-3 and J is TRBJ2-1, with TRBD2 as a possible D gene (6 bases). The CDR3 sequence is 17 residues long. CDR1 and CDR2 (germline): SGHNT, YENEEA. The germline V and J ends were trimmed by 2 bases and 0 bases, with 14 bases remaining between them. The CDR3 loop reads CASSLIASASSYNEQFF. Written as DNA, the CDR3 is TGTGCCAGCAGCTTAATTGCTAGCGCCAGCTCCTACAATGAGCAGTTCTTC.

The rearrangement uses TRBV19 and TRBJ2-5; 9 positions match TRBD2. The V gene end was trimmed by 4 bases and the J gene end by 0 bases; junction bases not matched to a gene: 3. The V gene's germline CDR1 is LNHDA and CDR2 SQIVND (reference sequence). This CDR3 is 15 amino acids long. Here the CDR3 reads CASSKGLAYQETQYF. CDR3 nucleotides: TGTGCCAGTAGTAAAGGACTAGCGTACCAAGAGACCCAGTACTTC. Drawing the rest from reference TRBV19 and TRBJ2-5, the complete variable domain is DGGITQSPKYLFRKEGQNVTLSCEQNLNHDAMYWYRQDPGQGLRLIYYSQIVNDFQKGDIAEGYSVSREKKESFPLTVTSAQKNPTAFYLCASSKGLAYQETQYFGPGTRLLVL.

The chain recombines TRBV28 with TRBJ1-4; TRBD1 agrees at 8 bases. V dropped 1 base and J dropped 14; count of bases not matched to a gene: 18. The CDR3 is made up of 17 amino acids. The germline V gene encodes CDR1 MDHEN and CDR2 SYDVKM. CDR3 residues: CASSLFSGGTGPLGLFF. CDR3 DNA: TGTGCCAGCAGTTTATTTTCAGGAGGGACAGGCCCATTGGGGCTGTTTTTT.

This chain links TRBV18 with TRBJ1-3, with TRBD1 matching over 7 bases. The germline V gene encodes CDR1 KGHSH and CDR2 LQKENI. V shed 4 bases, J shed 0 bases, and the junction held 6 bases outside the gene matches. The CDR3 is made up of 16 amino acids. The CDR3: CASSLGTASSGNTIYF. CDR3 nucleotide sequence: TGTGCCAGCTCACTTGGGACAGCGAGCTCTGGAAACACCATATATTTT.

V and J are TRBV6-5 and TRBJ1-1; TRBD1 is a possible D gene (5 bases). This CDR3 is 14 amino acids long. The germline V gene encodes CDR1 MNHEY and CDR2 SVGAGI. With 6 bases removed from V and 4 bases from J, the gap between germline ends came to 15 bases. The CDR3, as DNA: TGTGCCAGCAGGGCCGGGGGTTCTGCCACTGAAGCTTTCTTT. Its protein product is CASRAGGSATEAFF.

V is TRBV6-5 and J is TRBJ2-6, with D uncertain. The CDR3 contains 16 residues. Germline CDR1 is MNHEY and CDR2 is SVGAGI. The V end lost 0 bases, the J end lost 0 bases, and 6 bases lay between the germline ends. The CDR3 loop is CASSYSTSSGANVLTF. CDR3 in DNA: TGTGCCAGCAGTTACTCTACCAGCTCTGGGGCCAACGTCCTGACTTTC.

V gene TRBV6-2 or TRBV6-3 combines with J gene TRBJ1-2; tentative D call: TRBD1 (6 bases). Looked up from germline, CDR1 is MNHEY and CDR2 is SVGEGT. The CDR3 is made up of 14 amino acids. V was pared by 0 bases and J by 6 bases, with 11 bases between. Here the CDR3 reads CASSYSHTGHGYTF. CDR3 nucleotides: TGTGCCAGCAGTTACTCCCACACAGGGCATGGCTACACCTTC.

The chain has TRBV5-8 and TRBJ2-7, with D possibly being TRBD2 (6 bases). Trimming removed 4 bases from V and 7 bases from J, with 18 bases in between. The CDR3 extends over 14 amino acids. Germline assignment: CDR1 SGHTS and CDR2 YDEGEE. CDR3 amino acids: CASSPRFNGGEQYF. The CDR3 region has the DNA TGTGCCAGCAGCCCCAGGTTTAATGGGGGGGAGCAGTACTTC.

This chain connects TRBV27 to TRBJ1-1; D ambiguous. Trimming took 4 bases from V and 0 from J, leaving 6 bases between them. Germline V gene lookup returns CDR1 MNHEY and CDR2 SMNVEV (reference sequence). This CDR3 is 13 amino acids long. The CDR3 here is CASSSQMNTEAFF. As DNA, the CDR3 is TGTGCCAGCAGTTCCCAGATGAACACTGAAGCTTTCTTT.

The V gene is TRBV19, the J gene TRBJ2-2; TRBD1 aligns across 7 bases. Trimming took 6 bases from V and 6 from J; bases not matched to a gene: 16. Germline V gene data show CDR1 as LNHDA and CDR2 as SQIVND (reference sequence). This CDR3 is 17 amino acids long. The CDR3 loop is CASSYHPDRERSGELFF. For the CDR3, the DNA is TGTGCCAGTAGCTATCACCCTGACAGGGAGAGATCCGGGGAGCTGTTTTTT.

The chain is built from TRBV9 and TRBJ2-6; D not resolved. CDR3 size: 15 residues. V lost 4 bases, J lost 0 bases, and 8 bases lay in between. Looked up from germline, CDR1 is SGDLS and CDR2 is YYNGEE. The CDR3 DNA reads TGTGCCAGCAGCCCAGGAATCTCTGGGGCCAACGTCCTGACTTTC. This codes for CASSPGISGANVLTF.

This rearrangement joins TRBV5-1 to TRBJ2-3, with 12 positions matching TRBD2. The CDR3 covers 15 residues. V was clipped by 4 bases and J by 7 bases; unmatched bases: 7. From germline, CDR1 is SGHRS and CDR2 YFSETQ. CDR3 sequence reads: CASSKTSGGVNTQYF. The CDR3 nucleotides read TGCGCCAGCAGCAAGACTAGCGGGGGAGTTAATACGCAGTATTTT.

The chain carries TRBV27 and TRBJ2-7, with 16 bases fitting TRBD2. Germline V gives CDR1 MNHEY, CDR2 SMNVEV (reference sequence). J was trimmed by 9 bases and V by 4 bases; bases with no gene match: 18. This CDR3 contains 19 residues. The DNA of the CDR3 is TGTGCCAGCAGTTCAGCGCCGGGACTAGCGGGAGGGCCCTTGTGGGGGCAGTACTTC. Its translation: CASSSAPGLAGGPLWGQYF.

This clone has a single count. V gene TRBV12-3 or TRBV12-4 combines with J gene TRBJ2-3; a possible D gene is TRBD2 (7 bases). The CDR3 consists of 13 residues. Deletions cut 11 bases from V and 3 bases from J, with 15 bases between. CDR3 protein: CALGGGRTDTQYF. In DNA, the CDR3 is TGTGCCCTAGGGGGGGGCCGAACAGATACGCAGTATTTT.

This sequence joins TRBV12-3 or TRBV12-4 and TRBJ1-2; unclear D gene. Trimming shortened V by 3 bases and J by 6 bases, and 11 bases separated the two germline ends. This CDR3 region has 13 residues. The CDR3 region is CASSLMRPDGYTF. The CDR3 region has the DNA TGTGCCAGCAGTTTGATGCGGCCCGATGGCTACACCTTC.

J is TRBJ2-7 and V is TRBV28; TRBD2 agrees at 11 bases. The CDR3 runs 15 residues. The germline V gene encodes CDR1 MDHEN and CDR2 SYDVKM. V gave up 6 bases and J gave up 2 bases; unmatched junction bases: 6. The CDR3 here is CASSLVAGGPYEQYF. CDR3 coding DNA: TGTGCCAGCAGCCTCGTAGCGGGAGGGCCCTACGAGCAGTACTTC.

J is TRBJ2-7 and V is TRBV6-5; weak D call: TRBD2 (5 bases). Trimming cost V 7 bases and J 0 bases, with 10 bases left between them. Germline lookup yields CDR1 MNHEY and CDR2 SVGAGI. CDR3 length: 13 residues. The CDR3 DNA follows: TGTGCCAGCAAGAAGACTAACTCCTACGAGCAGTACTTC. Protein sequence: CASKKTNSYEQYF.

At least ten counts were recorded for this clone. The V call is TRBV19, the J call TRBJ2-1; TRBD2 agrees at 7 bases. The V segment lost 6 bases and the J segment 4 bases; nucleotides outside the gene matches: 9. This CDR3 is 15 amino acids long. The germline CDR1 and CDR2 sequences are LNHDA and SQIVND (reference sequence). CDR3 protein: CASSPRGDRYNEQFF. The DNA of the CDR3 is TGTGCCAGTAGCCCACGGGGGGACCGATACAATGAGCAGTTCTTC.

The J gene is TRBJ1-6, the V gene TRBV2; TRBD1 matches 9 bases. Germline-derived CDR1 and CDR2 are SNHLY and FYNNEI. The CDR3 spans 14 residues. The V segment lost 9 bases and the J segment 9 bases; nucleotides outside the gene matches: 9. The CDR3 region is CARRRTGEVSPLHF. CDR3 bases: TGTGCCAGGAGGCGGACAGGGGAAGTTTCACCCCTCCACTTT.

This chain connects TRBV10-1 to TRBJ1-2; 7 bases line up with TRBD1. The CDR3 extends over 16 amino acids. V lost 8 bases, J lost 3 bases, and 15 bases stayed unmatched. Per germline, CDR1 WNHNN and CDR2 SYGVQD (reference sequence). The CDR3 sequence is CASGPGQSLYDYGYTF. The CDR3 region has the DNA TGCGCCAGCGGACCGGGACAGAGCCTATACGACTATGGCTACACCTTC.

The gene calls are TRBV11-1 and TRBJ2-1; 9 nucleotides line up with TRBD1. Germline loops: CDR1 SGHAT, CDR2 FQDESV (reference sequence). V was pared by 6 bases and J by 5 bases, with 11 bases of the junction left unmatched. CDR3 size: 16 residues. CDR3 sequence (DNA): TGTGCCAGCAGTGGAAGGGACAGGGTCTCGGACAATGAGCAGTTCTTC. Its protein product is CASSGRDRVSDNEQFF.

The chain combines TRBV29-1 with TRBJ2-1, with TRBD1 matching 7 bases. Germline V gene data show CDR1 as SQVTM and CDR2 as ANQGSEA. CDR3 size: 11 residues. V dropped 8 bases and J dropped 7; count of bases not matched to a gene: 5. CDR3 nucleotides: TGCAGCTCATCCAGGGGGAATGAGCAGTTCTTC. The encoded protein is CSSSRGNEQFF.

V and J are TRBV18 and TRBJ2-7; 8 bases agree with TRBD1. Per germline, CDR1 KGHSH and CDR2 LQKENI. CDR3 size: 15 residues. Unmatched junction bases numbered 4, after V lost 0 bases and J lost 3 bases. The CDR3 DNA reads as TGTGCCAGCTCACCACCGTTCGGACAGGGCTACGAGCAGTACTTC. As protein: CASSPPFGQGYEQYF.

CDR3 amino acids: CASSLSGTSGAYEQYF. Written as DNA, the CDR3 is TGTGCCAGCAGCCTCTCCGGGACTAGCGGCGCCTACGAGCAGTACTTC. The chain recombines TRBV6-2 or TRBV6-3 with TRBJ2-7; TRBD2 agrees at 11 bases. With V trimmed by 6 bases and J by 2 bases, 9 bases remained unmatched. Germline-derived CDR1 and CDR2 are MNHEY and SVGEGT. The length of the CDR3 is 16 residues.